This TCR beta chain derives from a study of glioma-infiltrating T cells after dendritic cell vaccination. For the study at large: Between the early 2000s and the early 2010s, patients got autologous tumor lysate-pulsed dendritic cell vaccines.

Before vaccination, two weeks after the third vaccination, and at progression, PBMC were collected. Measured with immunoSEQ multiplex PCR; TCRdb has only the in-frame clones, and not every one. The sample holds tens of thousands of clones; about 86% are singletons and the top ten take roughly 7.7%. This clone was counted only a few times. Germline V gene data show CDR1 as MGHRA and CDR2 as YSYEKL. This CDR3 comprises 15 residues. The junction had 4 bases not matched to a gene; V was cut back by 5 bases and J by 0 bases. The V call is TRBV4-1, the J call TRBJ1-5; 7 bases match TRBD1. The receptor comes from a human donor with glioblastoma. The sample consisted of blood, taken before dendritic cell vaccination. The CDR3 DNA reads as TGCGCCAGCAGCACGGGACAGCATAGCAATCAGCCCCAGCATTTT. This gives the protein CASSTGQHSNQPQHF.